This T cell receptor beta chain was recovered during a study of T cell responses to AZD1222 COVID-19 vaccine. Points on this clone: The antigen remains unidentified.

The study's findings and limits: The span of vaccine-associated CD4 TCRs extended across spike, with dominance at 160-218 and 743-854. None of the repertoires were sampled until the peak T cell response had passed. Only 5 or 6 people who got AZD1222 tested seropositive at baseline. Donors were mostly white British, more females; clonal diversity possibly underestimated.

Using immunoSEQ multiplex PCR, the repertoire was profiled, and TCRdb retains in-frame clones only, with some absent. The sample includes 180,000 or so clones, 90% to 95% of them seen just once. From germline, CDR1 is SQVTM and CDR2 ANQGSEA. The V end lost 1 base, the J end lost 7 bases, and 14 bases lay between the germline ends. The CDR3 sequence is 13 residues long. This TCR derives from an adult who received the AZD1222 COVID-19 vaccine. The material sequenced was peripheral blood, taken 28 days after the second AZD1222 dose. The V call is TRBV29-1, the J call TRBJ2-7, with a tentative D call TRBD1 (6 bases). The CDR3 loop is CSVEGQVTDEQYF. The CDR3 coding sequence is TGCAGCGTTGAAGGACAGGTAACGGATGAGCAGTACTTC.